This T cell receptor beta chain was profiled in a study of blood T cell repertoires in COVID-19. In the study overall: From the United States, Italy and Spain came samples of acute and convalescent COVID-19. PBMCs, B-cell-depleted T cells, or T cells provided the cDNA or gDNA that made up the material.

In the authors' methods: Cell counts per sample came from amplifying reference gene primers. The data were produced by immunoSEQ multiplex PCR, yet TCRdb's version contains in-frame clones alone and is incomplete. V, J and clone size are taken as reported in that table, and D and trimming were inferred from the DNA itself. The data hold roughly 360,000 clones, with 87% observed a single time. Trimming cost V 0 bases and J 4 bases, with 13 bases left between them. This CDR3 is 16 amino acids long. Germline assignment: CDR1 SGDLS and CDR2 YYNGEE. The gene calls are TRBV9 and TRBJ2-2, with D possibly being TRBD2 (5 bases). The sequenced sample was PBMCs or T cells enriched from blood (not recorded which). The receptor comes from a man under 40 who had recovered from COVID-19. CDR3 protein: CASSVGARAGTGELFF. The CDR3 region has the DNA TGTGCCAGCAGCGTAGGAGCGAGGGCGGGCACCGGGGAGCTGTTTTTT.